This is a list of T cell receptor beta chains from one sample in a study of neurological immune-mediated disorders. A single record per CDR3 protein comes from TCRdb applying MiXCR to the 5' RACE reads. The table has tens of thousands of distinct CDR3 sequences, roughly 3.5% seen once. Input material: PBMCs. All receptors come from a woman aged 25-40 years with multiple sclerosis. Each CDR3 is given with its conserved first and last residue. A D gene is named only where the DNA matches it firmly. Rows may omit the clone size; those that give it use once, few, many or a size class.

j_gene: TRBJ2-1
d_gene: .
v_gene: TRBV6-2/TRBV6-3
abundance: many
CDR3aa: CASSYLGGGYNEQFF
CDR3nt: TGTGCCAGCAGTTACCTCGGGGGAGGTTACAATGAGCAGTTCTTC

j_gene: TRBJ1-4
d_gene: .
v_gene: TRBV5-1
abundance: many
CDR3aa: CASSYSTNEKLFF
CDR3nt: TGCGCCAGCAGCTATTCTACTAATGAAAAACTGTTTTTT

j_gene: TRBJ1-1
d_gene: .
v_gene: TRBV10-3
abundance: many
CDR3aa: CAISERPGTEAFF
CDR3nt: TGTGCCATCAGTGAGCGCCCCGGGACTGAAGCTTTCTTT

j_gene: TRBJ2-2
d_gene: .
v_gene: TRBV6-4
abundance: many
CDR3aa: CASRARGTGELFF
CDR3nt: TGTGCCAGCAGGGCGAGGGGCACCGGGGAGCTGTTTTTT

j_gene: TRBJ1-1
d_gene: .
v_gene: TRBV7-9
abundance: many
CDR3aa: CASSLPGLNTEAFF
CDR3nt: TGTGCCAGCAGCTTACCGGGACTGAACACTGAAGCTTTCTTT

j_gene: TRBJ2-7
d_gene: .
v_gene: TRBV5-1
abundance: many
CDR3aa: CASSLAGTQTYEQYF
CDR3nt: TGCGCCAGCAGCTTGGCCGGGACCCAGACCTACGAGCAGTACTTC

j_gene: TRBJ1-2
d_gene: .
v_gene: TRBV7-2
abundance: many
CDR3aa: CASLTRPVKYNGYTF
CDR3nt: TGTGCCAGCCTAACCAGACCAGTGAAGTATAATGGCTACACCTTC

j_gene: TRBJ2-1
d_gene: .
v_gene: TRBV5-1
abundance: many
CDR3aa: CASSFEYNEQFF
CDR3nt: TGCGCCAGCAGCTTTGAGTACAATGAGCAGTTCTTC

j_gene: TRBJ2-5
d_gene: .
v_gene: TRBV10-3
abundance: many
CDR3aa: CATAAYQETQYF
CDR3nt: TGTGCCACCGCGGCCTACCAAGAGACCCAGTACTTC

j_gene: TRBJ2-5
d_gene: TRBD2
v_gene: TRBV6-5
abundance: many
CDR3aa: CASRASGGLRETQYF
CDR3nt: TGTGCCAGCAGGGCTAGCGGGGGCCTTCGGGAGACCCAGTACTTC

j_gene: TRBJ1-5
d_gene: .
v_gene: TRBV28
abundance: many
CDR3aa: CASSLVGVYQPQHF
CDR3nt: TGTGCCAGCAGTTTAGTGGGTGTATATCAGCCCCAGCATTTT

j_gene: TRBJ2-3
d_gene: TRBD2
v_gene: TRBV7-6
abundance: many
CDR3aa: CASSRSPSGRPSDTQYF
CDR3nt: TGTGCCAGCAGCCGATCTCCTAGCGGGAGGCCCTCAGATACGCAGTATTTT

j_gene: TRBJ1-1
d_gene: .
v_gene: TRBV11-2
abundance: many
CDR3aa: CASSLGLSNTEAFF
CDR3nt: TGTGCCAGCAGCTTAGGGCTATCGAACACTGAAGCTTTCTTT

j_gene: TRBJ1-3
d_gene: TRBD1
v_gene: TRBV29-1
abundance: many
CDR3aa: CSVVPGQGISGNTIYF
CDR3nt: TGCAGCGTAGTTCCGGGACAGGGTATCTCTGGAAACACCATATATTTT

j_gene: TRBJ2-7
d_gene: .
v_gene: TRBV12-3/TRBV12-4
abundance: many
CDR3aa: CASSLFGGGLGEQYF
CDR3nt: TGTGCCAGCAGTTTATTCGGGGGTGGCTTAGGAGAGCAGTACTTC

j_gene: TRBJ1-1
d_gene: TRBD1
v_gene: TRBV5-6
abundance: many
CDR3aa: CASSLGTGWTEAFF
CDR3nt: TGTGCCAGCAGCTTGGGGACAGGATGGACTGAAGCTTTCTTT

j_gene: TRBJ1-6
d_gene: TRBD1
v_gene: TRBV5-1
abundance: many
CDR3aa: CASSLAGQRDSPLHF
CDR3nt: TGCGCCAGCAGCTTGGCGGGACAGAGAGATTCACCCCTCCACTTT

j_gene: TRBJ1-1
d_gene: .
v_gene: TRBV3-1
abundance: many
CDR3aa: CASSRSDRANTEAFF
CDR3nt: TGTGCCAGCAGCCGATCGGACAGAGCGAACACTGAAGCTTTCTTT

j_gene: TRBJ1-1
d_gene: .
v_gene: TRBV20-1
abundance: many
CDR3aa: CSARRQVGTEAFF
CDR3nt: TGCAGTGCTAGAAGACAAGTGGGCACTGAAGCTTTCTTT

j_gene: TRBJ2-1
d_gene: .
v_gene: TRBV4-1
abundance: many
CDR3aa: CASSQVGYNEQFF
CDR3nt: TGCGCCAGCAGCCAAGTGGGATACAATGAGCAGTTCTTC

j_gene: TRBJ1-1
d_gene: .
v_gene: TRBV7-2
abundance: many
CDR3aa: CASSLEAANTEAFF
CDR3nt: TGTGCCAGCAGCTTAGAGGCTGCGAACACTGAAGCTTTCTTT

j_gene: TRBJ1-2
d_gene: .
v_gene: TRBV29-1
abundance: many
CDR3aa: CSVSKGSSNYGYTF
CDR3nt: TGCAGCGTTAGTAAGGGGTCCTCTAACTATGGCTACACCTTC

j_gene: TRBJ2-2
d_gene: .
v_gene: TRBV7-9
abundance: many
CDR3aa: CASSLEGSGELFF
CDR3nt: TGTGCCAGCAGCTTAGAGGGGTCCGGGGAGCTGTTTTTT

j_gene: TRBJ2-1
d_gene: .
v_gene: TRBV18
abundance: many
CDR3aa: CVSARDGLYNEQFF
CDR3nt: TGTGTCAGCGCAAGGGATGGGTTGTACAATGAGCAGTTCTTC

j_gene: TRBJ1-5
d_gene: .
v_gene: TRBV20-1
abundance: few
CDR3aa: CSARTGSAQPQHF
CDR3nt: TGCAGTGCTAGGACAGGCTCAGCGCAGCCCCAGCATTTT

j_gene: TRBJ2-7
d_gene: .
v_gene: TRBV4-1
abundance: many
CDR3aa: CASSQDRAGLRYEQYF
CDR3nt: TGCGCCAGCAGCCAAGATAGGGCGGGACTCCGCTACGAGCAGTACTTC

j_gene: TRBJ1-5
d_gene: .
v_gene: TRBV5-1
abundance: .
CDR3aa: CASSLAGLGGGPQHF
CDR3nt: TGCGCCAGCAGCTTGGCGGGCCTCGGCGGGGGGCCCCAGCATTTT

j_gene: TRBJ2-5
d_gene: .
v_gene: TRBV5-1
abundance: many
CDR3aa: CASSLPGGQETQYF
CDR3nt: TGCGCCAGCAGCTTACCAGGGGGGCAAGAGACCCAGTACTTC

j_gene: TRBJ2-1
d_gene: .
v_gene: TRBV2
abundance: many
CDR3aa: CASSVQRNEQFF
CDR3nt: TGTGCCAGCAGTGTTCAGCGCAATGAGCAGTTCTTC

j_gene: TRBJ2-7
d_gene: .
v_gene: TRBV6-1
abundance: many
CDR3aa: CASMVRPYEQYF
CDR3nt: TGTGCCAGCATGGTCAGGCCCTACGAGCAGTACTTC

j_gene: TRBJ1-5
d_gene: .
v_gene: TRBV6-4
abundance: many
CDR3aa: CASSEGFGNQPQHF
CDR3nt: TGTGCCAGCAGTGAGGGGTTCGGCAATCAGCCCCAGCATTTT

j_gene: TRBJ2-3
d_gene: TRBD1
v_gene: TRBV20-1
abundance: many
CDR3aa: CSARTGGPDTQYF
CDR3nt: TGCAGTGCTAGAACAGGGGGCCCAGATACGCAGTATTTT

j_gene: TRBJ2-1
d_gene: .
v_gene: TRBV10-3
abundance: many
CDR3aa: CATRSSYNEQFF
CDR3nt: TGTGCCACCCGTAGCTCCTACAATGAGCAGTTCTTC

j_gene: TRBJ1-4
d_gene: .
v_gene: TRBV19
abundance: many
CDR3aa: CASTETGVNEKLFF
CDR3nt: TGTGCCAGTACGGAAACAGGAGTTAATGAAAAACTGTTTTTT

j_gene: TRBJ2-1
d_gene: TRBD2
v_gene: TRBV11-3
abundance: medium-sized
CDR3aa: CASSPRTSGSYNEQFF
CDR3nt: TGTGCCAGCAGTCCGCGGACTAGCGGGAGTTACAATGAGCAGTTCTTC

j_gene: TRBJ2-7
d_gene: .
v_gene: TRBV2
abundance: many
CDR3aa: CASRTGAISYEQYF
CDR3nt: TGTGCCAGCAGGACGGGGGCTATCTCCTACGAGCAGTACTTC

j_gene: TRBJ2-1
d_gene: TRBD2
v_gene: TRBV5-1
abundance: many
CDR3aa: CASSLGSTGGNEQFF
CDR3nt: TGCGCCAGCAGCTTGGGGAGTACGGGAGGCAATGAGCAGTTCTTC

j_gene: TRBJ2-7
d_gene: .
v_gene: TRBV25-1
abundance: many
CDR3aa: CASSSRDFPYEQYF
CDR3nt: TGTGCCAGCAGCTCCCGGGACTTTCCCTACGAGCAGTACTTC

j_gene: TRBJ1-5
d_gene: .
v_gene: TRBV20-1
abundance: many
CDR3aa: CSAEGLGGALSQPQHF
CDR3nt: TGCAGTGCTGAGGGGCTAGGGGGGGCGCTTAGTCAGCCCCAGCATTTT

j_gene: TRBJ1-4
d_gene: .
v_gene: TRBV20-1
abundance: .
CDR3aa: CSARVELNEKLFF
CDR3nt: TGCAGTGCTAGAGTGGAATTAAATGAAAAACTGTTTTTT

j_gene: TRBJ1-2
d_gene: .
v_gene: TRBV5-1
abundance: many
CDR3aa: CASSLDAGGNYGYTF
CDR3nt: TGCGCCAGCAGCTTGGATGCAGGCGGAAACTATGGCTACACCTTC

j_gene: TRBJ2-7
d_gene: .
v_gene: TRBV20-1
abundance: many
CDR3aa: CSARDGLNYEQYF
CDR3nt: TGCAGTGCTAGAGATGGGCTGAACTACGAGCAGTACTTC